Ten or more counts support the clone carrying this T cell receptor beta chain. Its target is unknown. The data derive from a study of T cells after yellow fever vaccination. Study background: Preparing low-cell-number fractions relied on SMART-Seq v4 Ultra Low Input.

Germline V gene lookup returns CDR1 MNHEY and CDR2 SVGEGT. The CDR3 sequence is 17 residues long. V gave up 8 bases and J gave up 0 bases; unmatched junction bases: 16. Study outcomes and limitations: FACS-sorted repertoires might harbor abundant contaminating clonotypes from the bulk population. In post-booster samples, most primary-vaccination clones reappeared (approximately 97% CD4, 88% CD8).

Template-switching 5'RACE yielded the TCR cDNA; a universal primer site and UMIs were added in the process. TCRdb used MiXCR to reprocess the 5' RACE reads, holding one entry per CDR3 protein. Among under 150,000 distinct CDR3 sequences listed, 7% to 9% were seen once. The V gene is TRBV6-2 or TRBV6-3, the J gene TRBJ2-7; 7 nucleotides match TRBD1. The specimen was CD4+ T cells sorted from PBMCs, collected 5 days after the yellow fever booster vaccination. This clonotype was obtained from a man aged 25 to 45 who received the YFV17D yellow fever vaccine. CDR3 sequence reads: CASRRPDGTASSYEQYF. As DNA, the CDR3 is TGTGCCAGCCGAAGACCCGACGGGACAGCTAGCTCCTACGAGCAGTACTTC.